A single sample gave rise to the 22 T cell receptor beta chains below, sequenced in a study of shared clonotypes between healthy human individuals. The protocol was immunoSEQ multiplex PCR, while the TCRdb copy is restricted to in-frame clones and leaves out a portion. The sample holds 950,000 to 1,100,000 clones, under 80% seen once. The material sequenced was memory CD4+ T cells sorted from blood. Subset defined: CD45RA-negative fraction. These receptors were collected from a young man in good health.

The rearrangement joins TRBV6-5 to TRBJ1-6, with D unresolved. V was shortened by 5 bases and J by 7 bases, with 12 bases between the two germline ends. Germline V gene sequence: CDR1 MNHEY, CDR2 SVGAGI. The CDR3 is made up of 14 amino acids. The CDR3 DNA reads TGTGCCAGCAGTCCTAAGGCAGCCAATTCACCCCTCCACTTT. Residues: CASSPKAANSPLHF.

J is TRBJ2-1 and V is TRBV7-2, with 10 bases matching TRBD2. CDR3 size: 15 residues. V trimming: 4 bases; J trimming: 5 bases; junction bases outside the gene matches: 5. The germline gives CDR1 SGHTA, CDR2 FQGNSA. CDR3 loop: CASSSSGRGDNEQFF. CDR3 DNA: TGTGCCAGCAGCTCTAGCGGGAGAGGAGACAATGAGCAGTTCTTC.

V gene TRBV5-1 combines with J gene TRBJ1-6; unclear D gene. V lost 1 base to trimming and J lost 10 bases, with 18 bases between them. Germline CDR1 and CDR2: SGHRS and YFSETQ. This CDR3 contains 16 residues. CDR3 DNA: TGCGCCAGCAGCTTGTCTTTGGACGGAGGAGGATCACCCCTCCACTTT. Protein sequence: CASSLSLDGGGSPLHF.

The DNA for the CDR3 is TGCAGCGTTCGAAGCTCCTATAATTCACCCCTCCACTTT. As protein: CSVRSSYNSPLHF. V and J are TRBV29-1 and TRBJ1-6; D unclear. The CDR3 is 13 amino acids. Germline V lookup: CDR1 SQVTM, CDR2 ANQGSEA. Trimming removed 5 bases at V and 0 bases at J, with 5 bases between.

As concerns this clone: A much more abundant neighbour one base away suggests this may be a read error. This sequence joins TRBV11-2 and TRBJ2-7, with D perhaps matching TRBD1 (5 bases). V was cut by 0 bases and J by 4 bases, with 7 bases left in between. CDR1 SGHAT and CDR2 FQNNGV come from the germline V gene. CDR3 length: 13 residues. In DNA form, the CDR3 reads TGTGCCAGCAGCTTAGACAGGGCTTACGAGCAGTACTTC. Translation gives CASSLDRAYEQYF.

The J gene is TRBJ2-1, the V gene TRBV7-9; 14 nucleotides align to TRBD2. The CDR3 runs 16 residues. Germline values: CDR1 SEHNR, CDR2 FQNEAQ (reference sequence). V dropped 4 bases and J dropped 7; count of bases not matched to a gene: 6. In DNA form, the CDR3 reads TGTGCCAGCAGCTCACCGGGACTAGCGGGAGCTAATGAGCAGTTCTTC. This gives the protein CASSSPGLAGANEQFF.

The CDR3 loop reads CASRGASTGELFF. CDR3 sequence (DNA): TGTGCCTCAAGGGGGGCTAGCACCGGGGAGCTGTTTTTT. The rearrangement links TRBV7-8 to TRBJ2-2; D tentatively fits TRBD1 or TRBD2 (6 bases each). Germline values: CDR1 SGHVS, CDR2 FQNEAQ. V was trimmed by 11 bases and J by 4 bases, leaving 14 bases between them. There are 13 residues in the CDR3.

Note on this clone: This likely came from a read error, as a far larger clone is one base away. The chain couples TRBV10-3 to TRBJ2-7, with TRBD1 as a possible D gene (7 bases). This CDR3 spans 15 amino acids. Looked up from germline, CDR1 is ENHRY and CDR2 is SYGVKD. CDR3 bases: TGTGTCATCAGTGAGGCGGGACAGAGCTCCTACGAGCAGTACTTC. It codes for CVISEAGQSSYEQYF.

This chain joins TRBV7-9 and TRBJ2-7; D is perhaps TRBD2 (6 bases). The germline gives CDR1 SEHNR, CDR2 FQNEAQ (reference sequence). The CDR3 is 18 amino acids. V was trimmed by 2 bases and J by 1 base, leaving 21 bases between them. CDR3 coding DNA: TGTGCCAGCAGCTTATCCGACAAAGCAGCGGGCACATCCTACGAGCAGTACTTC. Translated, it gives CASSLSDKAAGTSYEQYF.

This chain uses TRBV10-1 with TRBJ2-3; D remains ambiguous. This CDR3 spans 11 amino acids. V gave up 4 bases and J gave up 2 bases, with 1 base separating them. Germline values: CDR1 WNHNN, CDR2 SYGVQD (reference sequence). The CDR3 DNA reads TGCGCCAGCAGTGCCACAGATACGCAGTATTTT. It yields the protein CASSATDTQYF.

The genes are TRBV7-2 and TRBJ1-6, with unresolved D. V lost 5 bases, J lost 10 bases, and 18 bases lay in between. Looked up from germline, CDR1 is SGHTA and CDR2 is FQGNSA. This CDR3 is 15 amino acids long. In DNA form, the CDR3 reads TGTGCCAGCAGCCTGGAGTGGGGAATGAACTCACCCCTCCACTTT. It translates to CASSLEWGMNSPLHF.

The rearrangement joins TRBV29-1 to TRBJ1-4; no reliable D call. With 2 bases removed from V and 0 bases from J, the gap between germline ends came to 13 bases. CDR1 SQVTM and CDR2 ANQGSEA come from the germline V gene. The CDR3 is 16 amino acids. The CDR3 DNA follows: TGCAGCGTTGAAACTATGGGGTTGACAACTAATGAAAAACTGTTTTTT. It is translated as CSVETMGLTTNEKLFF. Full variable domain (remainder filled in from reference TRBV29-1 and TRBJ1-4): SAVISQKPSRDICQRGTSLTIQCQVDSQVTMMFWYRQQPGQSLTLIATANQGSEATYESGFVIDKFPISRPNLTFSTLTVSNMSPEDSSIYLCSVETMGLTTNEKLFFGSGTQLSVL.

The CDR3 region has the DNA TGTGCCAGCAGTTTATCGGGCGGGGGCGTGAAAGAGACCCAGTACTTC. It is translated as CASSLSGGGVKETQYF. The chain has TRBV27 and TRBJ2-5, with D tentatively TRBD2 (7 bases). This CDR3 is built from 16 residues. The germline gives CDR1 MNHEY, CDR2 SMNVEV (reference sequence). The germline V and J ends were trimmed by 0 bases and 3 bases, with 14 bases remaining between them.

In DNA form, the CDR3 reads TGTGCCGCCGGGCAGGGTGGACCGTACGAGCAGTACTTC. It specifies CAAGQGGPYEQYF. The rearrangement links TRBV28 to TRBJ2-7, with a tentative D call TRBD1 (5 bases). CDR1 and CDR2 (germline): MDHEN, SYDVKM. CDR3 length equals 13 residues. Trimming left V 11 bases short and J 4 bases short, with 18 bases between. The complete variable domain, with remaining parts taken from reference TRBV28 and TRBJ2-7, reads DVKVTQSSRYLVKRTGEKVFLECVQDMDHENMFWYRQDPGLGLRLIYFSYDVKMKEKGDIPEGYSVSREKKERFSLILESASTNQTSMYLCAAGQGGPYEQYFGPGTRLTVT.

This chain joins TRBV12-5 and TRBJ2-7; D might be TRBD1 or TRBD2, each matching 5 bases. The V end lost 0 bases, the J end lost 3 bases, and 12 bases lay between the germline ends. The CDR3 is made up of 15 amino acids. CDR1 and CDR2 from the germline V gene are LGHNT and FRNRAP. This chain's CDR3 is CASGLVRGTVYEQYF. In DNA, the CDR3 is TGTGCTAGTGGTTTGGTACGAGGGACCGTCTACGAGCAGTACTTC.

This clone has only a few counts. J is TRBJ2-1 and V is TRBV5-1; a weak D match, TRBD2 (8 bases). The CDR3 has 17 amino acids. The germline V gene encodes CDR1 SGHRS and CDR2 YFSETQ. Trimming removed 4 bases at V and 5 bases at J, with 22 bases between. The CDR3 region is CASSTGLGGYIDNEQFF. CDR3 nucleotide sequence: TGCGCCAGCAGCACGGGACTAGGGGGCTATATAGACAATGAGCAGTTCTTC.

This clone was seen more than once but under ten times. The chain combines TRBV5-1 with TRBJ2-7; the D gene is possibly TRBD2 (5 bases). Trimming stripped 1 base from V and 2 bases from J, with 10 bases between. The CDR3 spans 14 residues. In germline, CDR1 is SGHRS, CDR2 YFSETQ. CDR3 protein: CASSLSGSAYEQYF. DNA for the CDR3: TGCGCCAGCAGCTTGTCGGGTAGCGCCTACGAGCAGTACTTC.

This clone was observed a handful of times. This chain uses TRBV7-2 with TRBJ2-3, with 10 bases that match TRBD2. The J segment lost 4 bases and the V segment lost 4 bases, leaving 8 bases of the junction unmatched. This CDR3 is 16 amino acids long. Germline CDR1 is SGHTA and CDR2 is FQGNSA. DNA of the CDR3: TGTGCCAGCAGCTCCGGCCAGCGGGAGGGTTCAGATACGCAGTATTTT. Its protein product is CASSSGQREGSDTQYF.

Points on this clone: The conserved phenylalanine or tryptophan is not found at the CDR3 terminus, so this likely reflects a read error. It is unclear where the CDR3 begins or ends on the DNA, so no DNA is shown, and the CDR3 is as TCRdb lists it. This rearrangement joins TRBV6-1 to TRBJ2-7; no check of the table's D call, TRBD2, against the DNA was made. The germline CDR1 and CDR2 sequences are MNHNS and SASEGT. The CDR3 is 12 amino acids long, termini counted. The CDR3 protein is CASQLAGGPIPL.

For the CDR3, the DNA is TGTGCCAGCAGTTACTCCGTGACAGGGGGGTATGGCTACACCTTC. This gives the protein CASSYSVTGGYGYTF. The chain is built from TRBV6-5 and TRBJ1-2; 9 positions match TRBD1. The J segment lost 5 bases and the V segment lost 0 bases, leaving 4 bases of the junction unmatched. The CDR3 is 15 residues long. Germline loops: CDR1 MNHEY, CDR2 SVGAGI.

The chain carries TRBV2 and TRBJ2-7; the match to TRBD1 covers 7 bases. The germline gives CDR1 SNHLY, CDR2 FYNNEI. With V trimmed by 8 bases and J by 2 bases, 6 bases remained unmatched. The CDR3 totals 13 residues. As DNA, the CDR3 is TGTGCCAGCGGGGGACAGTCAACCTACGAGCAGTACTTC. Its translation is CASGGQSTYEQYF.

This clone was counted once. The J gene is TRBJ1-5, the V gene TRBV7-6; D is possibly TRBD1 (5 bases). Trimming pared 4 bases from V and 5 bases from J, leaving 9 bases between. Germline-derived CDR1 and CDR2 are SGHVS and FNYEAQ. The CDR3 extends over 13 amino acids. The CDR3 DNA sequence: TGTGCCAGCAGCTCTCTAGGGGATCAGCCCCAGCATTTT. This encodes CASSSLGDQPQHF. Full variable domain (remainder filled in from reference TRBV7-6 and TRBJ1-5): GAGVSQSPRYKVTKRGQDVALRCDPISGHVSLYWYRQALGQGPEFLTYFNYEAQQDKSGLPNDRFSAERPEGSISTLTIQRTEQRDSAMYRCASSSLGDQPQHFGDGTRLSIL.